These T cell receptor beta chains were read from a single sample in a study of technical replicates of blood from several donors. Sequencing used immunoSEQ multiplex PCR; TCRdb keeps in-frame clones, though not all of them. The sample has some 15,000 clones; more than 75% are singletons. The sequenced material came from PBMCs. The receptors originated from a human donor in good health. Each CDR3 is given with its conserved first and last residue. D genes are given only for firm matches. Size tells how often a clone was seen (once, few, many) or the class of an expanded clone, and some rows leave it out.

J gene,D gene,V gene,clone size,CDR3 DNA,CDR3 protein
TRBJ2-1,-,TRBV7-8,once,TGTGCCAGCAGCTTATCAGATCTCCCCTACAATGAGCAGTTCTTC,CASSLSDLPYNEQFF
TRBJ2-5,-,TRBV2,once,TGTGCCAGCGCGGCAGGGCTCCAAGAGACCCAGTACTTC,CASAAGLQETQYF
TRBJ2-7,-,TRBV2,-,TGTGCCAGCAGTGAAGGCCTAGCCTTCTACGAGCAGTACTTC,CASSEGLAFYEQYF
TRBJ2-1,TRBD2,TRBV27,-,TGTGCCAGCAGCTCATCTAGCGGGGGCTACAATGAGCAGTTCTTC,CASSSSSGGYNEQFF
TRBJ2-1,-,TRBV28,-,TGTGCCAGCAGGTTTCTAGATGTTACGAATGAGCAGTTCTTC,CASRFLDVTNEQFF
TRBJ2-1,-,TRBV7-9,-,TGTGCCAGCAGTCCATCCGGGGGTAGATCCTACAATGAGCAGTTCTTC,CASSPSGGRSYNEQFF
TRBJ1-5,-,TRBV5-1,-,TGCGCCAGCAGCTTTGGGCAGGCCGCCGATCAGCCCCAGCATTTT,CASSFGQAADQPQHF
TRBJ2-6,TRBD1,TRBV30,-,TGTGCCTGGGGACAGGGGGCGCGGGGGGCCAACGTCCTGACTTTC,CAWGQGARGANVLTF
TRBJ2-7,TRBD2,TRBV7-9,-,TGTGCCAGCAGCTTTGGGACTAGCGGAACCTACGAGCAGTACTTC,CASSFGTSGTYEQYF
TRBJ2-3,TRBD1,TRBV6-1,-,TGTGCCAGCAGTGGACAGGGAGGCACAGATACGCAGTATTTT,CASSGQGGTDTQYF
TRBJ1-1,-,TRBV29-1,-,TGCAGCGTTGAATCAGGGGCCGGGCAAGAAGCTTTCTTT,CSVESGAGQEAFF
TRBJ2-7,TRBD2,TRBV18,-,TGTGCCAGCTCACCATACGGGACTAGCGGTTCCTACGAGCAGTACTTC,CASSPYGTSGSYEQYF
TRBJ2-7,TRBD2,TRBV9,-,TGTGCCAGCAGCGTAGCGGGGGGGTCCTCCTACGAGCAGTACTTC,CASSVAGGSSYEQYF
TRBJ1-5,-,TRBV6-5,-,TGTGCCAGCAAGCCTACAGGGATCAATCAGCCCCAGCATTTT,CASKPTGINQPQHF
TRBJ1-2,-,TRBV6-5,-,TGTGCCAGCACCCCAGGGTTGTACTATGGCTACACCTTC,CASTPGLYYGYTF
TRBJ2-1,TRBD1,TRBV6-6,-,TGTGCCAGCAGTTCCGGACAGGGGGATGAGCAGTTCTTC,CASSSGQGDEQFF
TRBJ2-7,TRBD1,TRBV2,-,TGTGCCAGCAGTGAGGGGACAGGTATCTCCTACGAGCAGTACTTC,CASSEGTGISYEQYF
TRBJ1-2,TRBD1,TRBV28,-,TGTGCCAGCAGTTACCAACAGGGGACCTATGGCTACACCTTC,CASSYQQGTYGYTF
TRBJ1-2,TRBD1,TRBV7-8,-,TGTGCCAGCAGACCAAGCGGGACAGGGTTTGGCTACACCTTC,CASRPSGTGFGYTF
TRBJ2-1,TRBD2,TRBV6-1,-,TGTGCCAGCAGTGACCCGCGACTAGCGGGAGGGGATGAGCAGTTCTTC,CASSDPRLAGGDEQFF
TRBJ2-7,-,TRBV5-6,-,TGTGCCAGCAGCTTGAACAGCTACGAGCAGTACTTC,CASSLNSYEQYF
TRBJ1-1,-,TRBV6-5,-,TGTGCCAGCAGTTACTCGAGTCGGAACACTGAAGCTTTCTTT,CASSYSSRNTEAFF
TRBJ2-1,TRBD2,TRBV9,-,TGTGCCAGCAGCGTATCCGGGTCTAGCGGCCACAATGAGCAGTTCTTC,CASSVSGSSGHNEQFF
TRBJ1-2,TRBD1,TRBV5-1,few,TGCGCCAGCAGCTTTGGGACAGGGGGCGAGGGTGGCTACACCTTC,CASSFGTGGEGGYTF
TRBJ2-3,-,TRBV6-6,-,TGTGCCAGCAACCGGAGGGGTCTTACAGATACGCAGTATTTT,CASNRRGLTDTQYF
TRBJ2-7,-,TRBV27,-,TGTGCCAGCAAGGTAGATAGGACAGACTCCTACGAGCAGTACTTC,CASKVDRTDSYEQYF
TRBJ2-1,TRBD2,TRBV9,-,TGTGCCAGCAGCCAGAGGCTAGCGGGAGGTAGCGACCGGGACCGCAATGAGCAGTTCTTC,CASSQRLAGGSDRDRNEQFF
TRBJ1-3,-,TRBV29-1,-,TGCAGCGTTGACTCACAGGTTTCTGGAAACACCATATATTTT,CSVDSQVSGNTIYF
TRBJ2-1,-,TRBV7-2,-,TGTGCCAGCAGCTCGAGAACAGCCAGCAATGAGCAGTTCTTC,CASSSRTASNEQFF
TRBJ2-7,-,TRBV25-1,-,TGTGCCAGCAGTGAAGGAGGGCACCTGGACGAGCAGTACTTC,CASSEGGHLDEQYF
TRBJ2-1,-,TRBV12-5,-,TGTGCTAGTGGTTTGGTACCCCTTTTCAACAAGCAGTTCTTC,CASGLVPLFNKQFF
TRBJ2-3,TRBD2,TRBV27,medium-sized,TGTGCCAGCAGTCCCTCAGGAGCGGGATGGATCATAGATACGCAGTATTTT,CASSPSGAGWIIDTQYF
TRBJ2-1,-,TRBV5-1,few,TGCGCCAGCAGCTTACAGGGTGAACGAGGCGATGAGCAGTTCTTC,CASSLQGERGDEQFF
TRBJ1-1,-,TRBV6-1,-,TGTGCCAGCAGTGAGGACCAGGGAGGGGACACTGAAGCTTTCTTT,CASSEDQGGDTEAFF
TRBJ2-7,TRBD2,TRBV7-3,-,TGTGCCAGCAGCCCCAACAGCGGGAGGGCGGAGCAGTACTTC,CASSPNSGRAEQYF
TRBJ2-5,-,TRBV28,-,TGTGCCAGCACCTTCGGTGACAGCCGCAGGGAGACCCAGTACTTC,CASTFGDSRRETQYF
TRBJ2-3,-,TRBV7-8,-,TGTGCCAGCAGTAAGGCGGAGTCTAGCACAGATACGCAGTATTTT,CASSKAESSTDTQYF
TRBJ1-5,TRBD1,TRBV28,-,TGTGCCAGCAGTCCGACAGGGAAGGGCAATCAGCCCCAGCATTTT,CASSPTGKGNQPQHF
TRBJ1-2,-,TRBV10-3,few,TGTGCCATCAGAGACAGTGGCTACACCTTC,CAIRDSGYTF
TRBJ2-5,TRBD1,TRBV19,-,TGTGCCAGTAGTATGGCCCGACAGGGGGGGGACGCGACCCAGTACTTC,CASSMARQGGDATQYF
TRBJ2-1,-,TRBV11-2,-,TGTGCCAGCAGCCAGTCTAGACCGAGAACAATGAGGCAGTTCTTC,CASSQSRPRTMRQFF